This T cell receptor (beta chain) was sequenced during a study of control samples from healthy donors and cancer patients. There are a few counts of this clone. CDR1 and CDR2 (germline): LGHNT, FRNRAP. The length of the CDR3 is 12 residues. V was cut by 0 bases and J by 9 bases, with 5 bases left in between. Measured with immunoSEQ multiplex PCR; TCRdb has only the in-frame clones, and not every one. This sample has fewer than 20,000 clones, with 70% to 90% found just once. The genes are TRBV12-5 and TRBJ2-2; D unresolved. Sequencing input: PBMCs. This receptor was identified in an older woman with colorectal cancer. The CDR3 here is CASGLVTRELFF. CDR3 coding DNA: TGTGCTAGTGGTTTGGTGACGAGGGAGCTGTTTTTT.